Below are 28 T cell receptor beta chains sequenced from a single sample in a study of blood T cell repertoires in COVID-19. The data were produced by immunoSEQ multiplex PCR, yet TCRdb's version contains in-frame clones alone and is incomplete. The sample holds 200,000 or so clones, roughly 80% seen once. The sample comprised peripheral blood. The source is a woman in her twenties or thirties with acute or convalescent COVID-19.

The gene calls are TRBV7-2 and TRBJ1-5, with TRBD1 matching over 10 bases. The CDR3 sequence is 16 residues long. V was pared by 5 bases and J by 3 bases, with 7 bases of the junction left unmatched. CDR1 SGHTA and CDR2 FQGNSA come from the germline V gene. CDR3 protein: CASSLRTGGFNQPQHF. Here the CDR3 DNA reads TGTGCCAGCAGCCTTCGGACAGGGGGTTTCAATCAGCCCCAGCATTTT.

This clone has just one count. The chain links TRBV4-2 to TRBJ2-2, with 8 bases aligning to TRBD2. Per germline, CDR1 LGHNA and CDR2 YNFKEQ. V lost 4 bases, J lost 2 bases, and 6 bases stayed unmatched. The CDR3 contains 16 residues. The CDR3 coding sequence is TGTGCCAGCAGCCGACAGCGGGGGCTAAACACCGGGGAGCTGTTTTTT. Translated: CASSRQRGLNTGELFF.

The V and J genes are TRBV11-2 and TRBJ2-7, with TRBD2 identical over 10 bases. This CDR3 is 15 amino acids long. Germline V gene lookup returns CDR1 SGHAT and CDR2 FQNNGV. J lost 6 bases, V lost 0 bases, and 5 bases had no gene match. DNA of the CDR3: TGTGCCAGCAGCTTAGACCTTTTAGCGGGGGGCGAGCAGTACTTC. Translation gives CASSLDLLAGGEQYF.

J is TRBJ2-5 and V is TRBV28; 8 bases match TRBD2. V trimming: 5 bases; J trimming: 3 bases; junction bases outside the gene matches: 8. CDR1 is MDHEN and CDR2 is SYDVKM in the germline V gene. The CDR3 length is 15 residues. CDR3 DNA: TGTGCCAGCAGTACCCCAGCGGGGGCGAAAGAGACCCAGTACTTC. Translation: CASSTPAGAKETQYF.

This clone was counted a single time. The chain has TRBV27 and TRBJ1-4, with 8 bases that match TRBD1. Germline values: CDR1 MNHEY, CDR2 SMNVEV (reference sequence). V lost 6 bases to trimming and J lost 6 bases; unmatched junction nucleotides: 6. CDR3 length: 14 amino acids. The DNA for the CDR3 is TGTGCCAGCAGCGCCGGGACAGGATATGAAAAACTGTTTTTT. It encodes CASSAGTGYEKLFF.

The rearrangement uses TRBV19 and TRBJ1-5; 8 nucleotides match TRBD1. Trimming took 5 bases from V and 3 from J; bases not matched to a gene: 6. The CDR3 is made up of 15 amino acids. Germline CDR1 reads LNHDA; CDR2 reads SQIVND (reference sequence). Written as DNA, the CDR3 is TGTGCCAGTAGTGTGGGACAGGAGTACAATCAGCCCCAGCATTTT. Encoded protein: CASSVGQEYNQPQHF.

This clone was seen just once. The chain has TRBV12-5 and TRBJ2-5; 9 bases align to TRBD1. CDR3 length equals 15 residues. Trimming cost V 1 base and J 5 bases; bases outside gene matches: 5. Germline lookup yields CDR1 LGHNT and CDR2 FRNRAP. Here the CDR3 reads CASGLGTGGWETQYF. CDR3 sequence (DNA): TGTGCTAGTGGTTTGGGAACAGGGGGCTGGGAGACCCAGTACTTC.

The genes are TRBV4-3 and TRBJ1-1; TRBD1 matches 9 bases. V lost 2 bases and J lost 7; bases outside the gene matches: 11. The CDR3 has 16 amino acids. The V gene's germline CDR1 is LGHNA and CDR2 YSLEER. The CDR3 nucleotides read TGCGCCAGCAGCCAATACGGACAGGGGCAAGGGGATGAAGCTTTCTTT. It specifies CASSQYGQGQGDEAFF.

The chain links TRBV7-2 to TRBJ1-6; no firm D call. CDR3 length equals 14 residues. V was cut by 3 bases and J by 7 bases, with 10 bases left in between. CDR1 is SGHTA, CDR2 FQGNSA, per germline. The CDR3 DNA is TGTGCCAGCAGCTTGGGAGCTAGGAATTCACCCCTCCACTTT. This translates into CASSLGARNSPLHF.

The chain employs TRBV5-1 and TRBJ2-7; TRBD1 agrees at 11 bases. The V gene end was trimmed by 2 bases and the J gene end by 2 bases; junction bases not matched to a gene: 3. The CDR3 spans 15 residues. In germline, CDR1 is SGHRS, CDR2 YFSETQ. The CDR3 here is CASSLGQGAPYEQYF. For the CDR3, the DNA is TGCGCCAGCAGCTTAGGACAGGGGGCCCCCTACGAGCAGTACTTC.

This chain links TRBV28 with TRBJ2-7; 7 nucleotides match TRBD1. The CDR3 is 13 amino acids. J lost 2 bases, V lost 6 bases, and 4 bases had no gene match. Germline loops: CDR1 MDHEN, CDR2 SYDVKM. In nucleotides, the CDR3 is TGTGCCAGCAGGGAAGGGACAGCCTACGAGCAGTACTTC. Its translation is CASREGTAYEQYF.

The chain carries TRBV12-3 or TRBV12-4 and TRBJ2-5; tentative D call: TRBD1 (6 bases). Trimming cost V 10 bases and J 3 bases, with 15 bases left between them. The CDR3 is 13 residues long. The CDR3 here is CAIADSSKETQYF. Here the CDR3 DNA reads TGTGCCATCGCGGACAGTAGCAAAGAGACCCAGTACTTC.

The chain joins TRBV30 to TRBJ1-2; D gene unclear. The V gene lost 2 bases and the J gene lost 8 bases, with 12 bases spanning the gap. The CDR3 is made up of 12 amino acids. CDR1 and CDR2 from the germline V gene are GTSNPN and SVGIG (reference sequence). CDR3 nucleotide sequence: TGTGCCTGGAGTACCCGGGGAGACGGCTACACCTTC. Its translation: CAWSTRGDGYTF.

The chain has TRBV29-1 and TRBJ1-1; D uncertain. CDR1 is SQVTM, CDR2 ANQGSEA, per germline. The CDR3 covers 13 residues. Trimming took 4 bases from V and 0 from J, leaving 9 bases between them. CDR3 sequence (DNA): TGCAGCGTTGGTGAAACAGTGAACACTGAAGCTTTCTTT. This encodes CSVGETVNTEAFF. Variable domain in full (rest from reference TRBV29-1 and TRBJ1-1): SAVISQKPSRDICQRGTSLTIQCQVDSQVTMMFWYRQQPGQSLTLIATANQGSEATYESGFVIDKFPISRPNLTFSTLTVSNMSPEDSSIYLCSVGETVNTEAFFGQGTRLTVV.

The chain employs TRBV7-9 and TRBJ1-6, with 9 nucleotides matching TRBD1. Trimming took 1 base from V and 9 from J; bases not matched to a gene: 4. There are 15 residues in the CDR3. CDR1 is SEHNR, CDR2 FQNEAQ, per germline (reference sequence). This chain's CDR3 is CASSLGTGVGSPLHF. As DNA, the CDR3 is TGTGCCAGCAGCTTAGGGACAGGGGTGGGTTCACCCCTCCACTTT.

The chain employs TRBV9 and TRBJ2-2; D may be TRBD1 (5 bases). The germline V gene has CDR1 SGDLS and CDR2 YYNGEE. Trimming shortened V by 0 bases and J by 1 base, and 7 bases separated the two germline ends. This CDR3 has 15 amino acids. The CDR3 coding sequence is TGTGCCAGCAGCGTAGGCAGGGTGAACACCGGGGAGCTGTTTTTT. Translating it yields CASSVGRVNTGELFF.

V usage is TRBV9 and J usage is TRBJ2-2; possible D gene TRBD1, 6 bases. This CDR3 is 16 amino acids long. Trimming shortened V by 2 bases and J by 4 bases, and 15 bases separated the two germline ends. Germline CDR1 SGDLS, CDR2 YYNGEE. The CDR3 here is CASSVLGGELTGELFF. In DNA form, the CDR3 reads TGTGCCAGCAGCGTTTTAGGGGGAGAACTCACCGGGGAGCTGTTTTTT. The whole variable domain, filled in from reference TRBV9 and TRBJ2-2, reads DSGVTQTPKHLITATGQRVTLRCSPRSGDLSVYWYQQSLDQGLQFLIQYYNGEERAKGNILERFSAQQFPDLHSELNLSSLELGDSALYFCASSVLGGELTGELFFGEGSRLTVL.

This sequence joins TRBV4-1 and TRBJ2-3, with 9 nucleotides matching TRBD1. CDR1 and CDR2 (germline): MGHRA, YSYEKL. V dropped 3 bases and J dropped 2; count of bases not matched to a gene: 6. The CDR3 covers 16 residues. The DNA of the CDR3 is TGCGCCAGCAGCCAGTCGACAGGGGGTACCACAGATACGCAGTATTTT. Protein: CASSQSTGGTTDTQYF.

This clone showed up just once. The chain uses TRBV5-1 and TRBJ1-6, with 9 bases fitting TRBD1. Germline V gene data show CDR1 as SGHRS and CDR2 as YFSETQ. V shed 4 bases, J shed 7 bases, and the junction held 6 bases outside the gene matches. The CDR3 is 15 amino acids. The CDR3 bases are TGCGCCAGCAGCCTTAACACAGGGGGCAATTCACCCCTCCACTTT. This translates into CASSLNTGGNSPLHF.

The rearrangement links TRBV7-2 to TRBJ1-2; D unresolved. The CDR3 spans 14 residues. With 5 bases removed from V and 6 bases from J, the gap between germline ends came to 16 bases. Germline-derived CDR1 and CDR2 are SGHTA and FQGNSA. CDR3 sequence: CASSPMTPRHGYTF. CDR3 sequence (DNA): TGTGCCAGCAGCCCGATGACGCCGCGGCATGGCTACACCTTC.

This chain links TRBV15 with TRBJ1-4; TRBD1 matches 8 bases. Germline CDR1 and CDR2: LNHNV and YYDKDF (reference sequence). V trimming: 2 bases; J trimming: 0 bases; junction bases outside the gene matches: 2. The CDR3 is made up of 16 amino acids. This chain's CDR3 is CATSRRQGPTNEKLFF. In DNA form, the CDR3 reads TGTGCCACCAGCAGAAGACAGGGGCCAACTAATGAAAAACTGTTTTTT.

The chain joins TRBV5-6 to TRBJ2-1; TRBD2 matches 7 bases. The ends lost 0 bases at V and 6 bases at J; junction bases unmatched: 15. CDR3 size: 18 residues. Germline assignment: CDR1 SGHDT and CDR2 YYEEEE. CDR3 coding DNA: TGTGCCAGCAGCTTGGCCTGGATAGCGGGTTGGGCGGGCAATGAGCAGTTCTTC. Protein sequence: CASSLAWIAGWAGNEQFF.

This chain connects TRBV13 to TRBJ1-1; a weak D match, TRBD1 (6 bases). The V end lost 4 bases, the J end lost 1 base, and 13 bases lay between the germline ends. CDR3 size: 15 residues. Per the germline V gene, CDR1 is PRHDT and CDR2 is FYEKMQ (reference sequence). The CDR3 DNA sequence: TGTGCCAGCAGCTCCCCGGACAGAAAGAACACTGAAGCTTTCTTT. It translates to CASSSPDRKNTEAFF.

The V gene is TRBV6-1, the J gene TRBJ1-2; TRBD1 might be the D (6 bases). Germline V lookup: CDR1 MNHNS, CDR2 SASEGT. The CDR3 covers 17 residues. V was clipped by 3 bases and J by 6 bases, with 23 bases between them. The CDR3 region has the DNA TGTGCCAGCAGTGAGCGTCCGAGGACAGCCGGCAGGGATGGCTACACCTTC. Encoded protein: CASSERPRTAGRDGYTF.

The chain recombines TRBV9 with TRBJ1-1, with D maybe TRBD1 (5 bases). CDR1 and CDR2 (germline): SGDLS, YYNGEE. V was shortened by 0 bases and J by 6 bases, with 21 bases between the two germline ends. This CDR3 has 17 residues. In DNA form, the CDR3 reads TGTGCCAGCAGCGTAGTCGGGCAGGGAGGGAGGACTCCTGAAGCTTTCTTT. Encoded protein: CASSVVGQGGRTPEAFF.

V and J are TRBV5-4 and TRBJ2-5; D perhaps matches TRBD1 (7 bases). The germline CDR1 and CDR2 sequences are SGHNT and YYREEE (reference sequence). This CDR3 has 15 residues. V lost 3 bases, J lost 5 bases, and 17 bases lay in between. The CDR3 bases are TGTGCCAGCAGCTCCCGGGGGACAGTAGGGGAGACCCAGTACTTC. This codes for CASSSRGTVGETQYF.

The chain is built from TRBV30 and TRBJ2-7; the D gene is possibly TRBD1 (5 bases). The length of the CDR3 is 15 residues. Germline V gene lookup returns CDR1 GTSNPN and CDR2 SVGIG (reference sequence). The V end lost 3 bases, the J end lost 1 base, and 16 bases lay between the germline ends. The CDR3 region is CAWSAVGPRSYEQYF. CDR3 in DNA: TGTGCCTGGAGCGCGGTGGGGCCGCGATCCTACGAGCAGTACTTC.

This clone was observed a few times. At the DNA level, this CDR3 is encoded by other sequences in the same sample as well. The chain employs TRBV27 and TRBJ2-1; TRBD2 matches at 9 bases. From germline, CDR1 is MNHEY and CDR2 SMNVEV (reference sequence). The CDR3 is 14 amino acids. Trimming cost V 2 bases and J 6 bases; bases outside gene matches: 2. CDR3 DNA sequence: TGTGCCAGCAGTTTAATGCGGGGGGGCAATGAGCAGTTCTTC. Its protein product is CASSLMRGGNEQFF.